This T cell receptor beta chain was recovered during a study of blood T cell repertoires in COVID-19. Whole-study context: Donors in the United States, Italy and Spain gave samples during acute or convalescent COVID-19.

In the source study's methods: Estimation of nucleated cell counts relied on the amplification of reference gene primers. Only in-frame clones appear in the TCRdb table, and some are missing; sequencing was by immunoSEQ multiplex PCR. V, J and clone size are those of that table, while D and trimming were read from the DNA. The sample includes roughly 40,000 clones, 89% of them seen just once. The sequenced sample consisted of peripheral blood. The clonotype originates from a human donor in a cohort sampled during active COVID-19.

CDR3 nucleotides: TGTGCCAGTACCGTATATGGGGGGGCTCGTCAGCCCCAGCATTTT. Encoded protein: CASTVYGGARQPQHF. The chain links TRBV19 to TRBJ1-5, with TRBD1 as a possible D gene (6 bases). The CDR3 loop spans 15 amino acids. V dropped 7 bases and J dropped 6 bases, with 19 bases sitting between them. Germline loops: CDR1 LNHDA, CDR2 SQIVND (reference sequence).